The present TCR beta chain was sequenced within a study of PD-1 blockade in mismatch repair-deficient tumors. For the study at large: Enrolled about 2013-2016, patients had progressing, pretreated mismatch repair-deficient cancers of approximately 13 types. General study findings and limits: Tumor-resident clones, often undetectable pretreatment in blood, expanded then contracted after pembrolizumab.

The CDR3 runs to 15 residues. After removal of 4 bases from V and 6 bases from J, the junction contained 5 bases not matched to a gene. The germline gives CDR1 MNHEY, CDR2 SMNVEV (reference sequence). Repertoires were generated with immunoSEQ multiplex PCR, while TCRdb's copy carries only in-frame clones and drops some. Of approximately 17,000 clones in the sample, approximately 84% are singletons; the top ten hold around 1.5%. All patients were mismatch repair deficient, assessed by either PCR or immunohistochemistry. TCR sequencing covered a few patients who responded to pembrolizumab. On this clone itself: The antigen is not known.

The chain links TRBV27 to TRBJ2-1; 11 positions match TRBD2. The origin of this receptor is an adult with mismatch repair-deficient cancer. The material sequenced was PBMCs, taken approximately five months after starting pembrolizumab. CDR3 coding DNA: TGTGCCAGCAGTTATTTAGCGGGAGGGCCCAATGAGCAGTTCTTC. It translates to CASSYLAGGPNEQFF.